A single sample is the source of the 30 T cell receptor beta chains below, sequenced in a study of T cells in Graves' hyperthyroidism and ophthalmopathy. RNA transcripts were the template for amplifying TCR beta CDR3 regions. Carried out on the TCR CDR3, a first-round RT-PCR used the HTBI primer set. One entry per CDR3 protein results from TCRdb running MiXCR on the multiplex PCR reads. The sample contains about 380,000 distinct CDR3 sequences, around 18% of which appear only once. Input material: blood. The receptors derive from a man younger than 35 with Graves' ophthalmopathy.

Turning to this clonotype: A much larger clone sits a single nucleotide away, making a read error possible. The chain links TRBV5-6 to TRBJ2-2, with D perhaps matching TRBD2 (5 bases). The CDR3 totals 13 residues. Germline V gene lookup returns CDR1 SGHDT and CDR2 YYEEEE. CDR3 sequence reads: CASKNANTGELLF. The CDR3 bases are TGTGCCAGCAAAAACGCGAACACCGGGGAGCTGCTTTTT.

In this sample, this clonotype turned up many times. V and J are TRBV3-1 and TRBJ1-2; TRBD1 aligns across 10 bases. The germline gives CDR1 LGHDT, CDR2 YNNKEL (reference sequence). This CDR3 is 15 amino acids long. J was trimmed by 8 bases and V by 7 bases; bases with no gene match: 13. In DNA form, the CDR3 reads TGTGCCAGCACCTTTAGCTTCGGGACAGGGGAAGGCTACACCTTC. Translating gives CASTFSFGTGEGYTF.

This chain joins TRBV10-3 and TRBJ1-2; no firm D call. Germline assignment: CDR1 ENHRY and CDR2 SYGVKD. Between the trimmed V and J ends, which lost 3 bases and 0 bases, there was a span of 11 bases. There are 15 residues in the CDR3. CDR3 nucleotide sequence: TGTGCCATCAGTGACGCTCTGGATTCTAACTATGGCTACACCTTC. It encodes CAISDALDSNYGYTF.

The chain links TRBV2 to TRBJ2-5; D is undetermined. Germline assignment: CDR1 SNHLY and CDR2 FYNNEI. The CDR3 contains 14 residues. V lost 6 bases to trimming and J lost 3 bases, with 14 bases between them. The CDR3: CASRPTVSEETQYF. CDR3 bases: TGTGCCAGCAGGCCAACCGTGTCAGAAGAGACCCAGTACTTC. Using reference TRBV2 and TRBJ2-5 for the parts outside the CDR3, the full variable domain is EPEVTQTPSHQVTQMGQEVILRCVPISNHLYFYWYRQILGQKVEFLVSFYNNEISEKSEIFDDQFSVERPDGSNFTLKIRSTKLEDSAMYFCASRPTVSEETQYFGPGTRLLVL.

This chain links TRBV10-3 with TRBJ2-5; D is unclear. Per germline, CDR1 ENHRY and CDR2 SYGVKD. With 4 bases removed from V and 1 base from J, the gap between germline ends came to 7 bases. The CDR3 runs to 13 residues. CDR3 sequence reads: CAISVGSQETQYF. As DNA, the CDR3 is TGTGCCATCAGTGTCGGCAGCCAAGAGACCCAGTACTTC.

V usage is TRBV19 and J usage is TRBJ1-5; D ambiguous. Germline lookup yields CDR1 LNHDA and CDR2 SQIVND (reference sequence). The CDR3 has 14 residues. With 2 bases removed from V and 5 bases from J, the gap between germline ends came to 10 bases. DNA for the CDR3: TGTGCCAGTAGTATAACCTTAGAATATCAGCCCCAGCATTTT. Encoded protein: CASSITLEYQPQHF. The variable domain in full, completed from reference TRBV19 and TRBJ1-5, reads DGGITQSPKYLFRKEGQNVTLSCEQNLNHDAMYWYRQDPGQGLRLIYYSQIVNDFQKGDIAEGYSVSREKKESFPLTVTSAQKNPTAFYLCASSITLEYQPQHFGDGTRLSIL.

This chain joins TRBV28 and TRBJ1-2; 8 nucleotides align to TRBD1. The CDR3 contains 13 residues. V dropped 5 bases and J dropped 7; count of bases not matched to a gene: 6. The germline V gene has CDR1 MDHEN and CDR2 SYDVKM. CDR3 in DNA: TGTGCCAGCAGTCTGGCCGGGACAGGTGGCTACACCTTC. Translated: CASSLAGTGGYTF.

This clonotype was found many times. The gene calls are TRBV12-3 or TRBV12-4 and TRBJ2-3; 8 bases map to TRBD2. The CDR3 is made up of 14 amino acids. J was trimmed by 4 bases and V by 4 bases; bases with no gene match: 4. The CDR3 bases are TGTGCCAGCAGTTCCCGGGGGGGCGCAGATACGCAGTATTTT. Its translation: CASSSRGGADTQYF.

The V call is TRBV6-1, the J call TRBJ1-5; perhaps TRBD1 as D (5 bases). V dropped 7 bases and J dropped 5 bases, with 15 bases sitting between them. In germline, CDR1 is MNHNS, CDR2 SASEGT. The CDR3 extends over 14 amino acids. CDR3 in amino acids: CASTFDSLDQPQHF. CDR3 DNA sequence: TGTGCCAGCACGTTCGACAGCTTAGATCAGCCCCAGCATTTT.

This clonotype was counted ten times or more. The genes are TRBV2 and TRBJ2-7; no reliable D call. The CDR3 totals 12 residues. V was shortened by 7 bases and J by 3 bases, with 10 bases between the two germline ends. Germline V lookup: CDR1 SNHLY, CDR2 FYNNEI. The CDR3 protein is CASKGDFYEQYF. The CDR3 DNA reads as TGTGCCAGCAAGGGTGACTTCTACGAGCAGTACTTC.

This clonotype was detected only a few times. The chain joins TRBV12-3 or TRBV12-4 to TRBJ1-3; D is perhaps TRBD1 (5 bases). CDR3 length: 15 amino acids. The V end lost 2 bases, the J end lost 0 bases, and 8 bases lay between the germline ends. The CDR3 DNA sequence: TGTGCCAGCAGTTTACAGGGCTTCTCTGGAAACACCATATATTTT. Translated: CASSLQGFSGNTIYF.

This clonotype was observed many times. The gene calls are TRBV6-1 and TRBJ1-1; a weak D match, TRBD1 (5 bases). The germline V and J ends were trimmed by 1 base and 1 base, with 10 bases remaining between them. The CDR3 loop spans 15 amino acids. CDR1 MNHNS and CDR2 SASEGT come from the germline V gene. Here the CDR3 DNA reads TGTGCCAGCAGTGAAGGAGGGGTACCGAACACTGAAGCTTTCTTT. Translating gives CASSEGGVPNTEAFF.

This chain uses TRBV7-9 with TRBJ2-1; 13 positions agree with TRBD2. Trimming took 5 bases from V and 9 from J; bases not matched to a gene: 10. The CDR3 is 16 residues long. The germline CDR1 and CDR2 sequences are SEHNR and FQNEAQ (reference sequence). The CDR3 DNA is TGTGCCAGCAGCCGTCAGACTAGCGGGGGGCGGGGTGAGCAGTTCTTC. Encoded protein: CASSRQTSGGRGEQFF.

The gene calls are TRBV4-1 and TRBJ1-5; tentatively, D is TRBD1 (5 bases). Germline V gene data show CDR1 as MGHRA and CDR2 as YSYEKL. This CDR3 is 13 amino acids long. Trimming stripped 6 bases from V and 5 bases from J, with 11 bases between. The CDR3 nucleotides are TGCGCCAGCAGTCCGGTGGGGGATCAGCCCCAGCATTTT. This gives the protein CASSPVGDQPQHF.

This clonotype came up a few times. The chain joins TRBV10-3 to TRBJ1-3; D gene unclear. Germline V gives CDR1 ENHRY, CDR2 SYGVKD. The CDR3 covers 15 residues. V was trimmed by 2 bases and J by 7 bases, leaving 15 bases between them. CDR3 sequence: CAISEDTPSRNTIYF. CDR3 nucleotide sequence: TGTGCCATCAGTGAGGACACTCCTTCAAGGAACACCATATATTTT.

This clonotype was seen more than once but under ten times. The chain uses TRBV27 and TRBJ2-3; D possibly corresponds to TRBD2 (6 bases). The CDR3 extends over 12 amino acids. V was pared by 5 bases and J by 8 bases, with 11 bases between. Germline V gene sequence: CDR1 MNHEY, CDR2 SMNVEV (reference sequence). The CDR3 DNA sequence: TGTGCCAGCAGTCAATTCGGGGGTACGCAGTATTTT. Translated: CASSQFGGTQYF.

This clonotype was observed many times. The gene calls are TRBV2 and TRBJ2-6; 8 nucleotides match TRBD1. Germline V gives CDR1 SNHLY, CDR2 FYNNEI. The V gene end was trimmed by 7 bases and the J gene end by 0 bases; junction bases not matched to a gene: 8. The CDR3 is 17 amino acids. The CDR3 DNA follows: TGTGCCAGCAACGCCGGACAGGGCCTCTCTGGGGCCAACGTCCTGACTTTC. It is translated as CASNAGQGLSGANVLTF.

This clonotype was counted many times. This chain links TRBV12-3 or TRBV12-4 with TRBJ2-7, with 9 nucleotides matching TRBD1. The CDR3 length is 14 residues. J was trimmed by 4 bases and V by 4 bases; bases with no gene match: 5. In nucleotides, the CDR3 is TGTGCCAGCAGTTCCGACAGGGGGGTATACGAGCAGTACTTC. Protein sequence: CASSSDRGVYEQYF.

About this clonotype itself: A clone one base away is much larger, so this may be a read error. The chain combines TRBV9 with TRBJ1-1; tentatively, D is TRBD1 (5 bases). The V and J ends lost 4 bases and 6 bases respectively, with 16 bases between them. The CDR3 contains 14 residues. From germline, CDR1 is SGDLS and CDR2 YYNGEE. The CDR3 sequence is CASSLAGRRAEAFF. CDR3 in DNA: TGTGCCAGCAGCCTCGCAGGGAGAAGAGCTGAAGCTTTCTTT.

This chain joins TRBV6-4 and TRBJ2-6, with a tentative D call TRBD1 (5 bases). V lost 5 bases and J 1 base, leaving 12 bases between the germline ends. The CDR3 has 16 amino acids. Germline assignment: CDR1 MRHNA and CDR2 SNTAGT. CDR3 region: CASSYYRQSGANVLTF. DNA of the CDR3: TGTGCCAGCAGTTACTACCGACAGTCTGGGGCCAACGTCCTGACTTTC.

This clonotype occurred a few times. This rearrangement joins TRBV27 to TRBJ1-6, with D perhaps matching TRBD1 (5 bases). The CDR3 has 15 residues. The ends were cut back, 6 bases at V and 2 bases at J, with 11 bases in the middle. Germline CDR1 is MNHEY and CDR2 is SMNVEV (reference sequence). The CDR3 bases are TGTGCCAGCAGGGGGGGGGGGACCTATAATTCACCCCTCCACTTT. Its protein is CASRGGGTYNSPLHF.

This sequence joins TRBV24-1 and TRBJ2-2, with D possibly TRBD1 on 6 matching bases. This CDR3 is 16 amino acids long. V was trimmed by 3 bases and J by 0 bases, leaving 10 bases between them. Germline-derived CDR1 and CDR2 are KGHDR and SFDVKD. The CDR3 loop reads CATSDPWDTNTGELFF. The CDR3 DNA reads TGTGCCACCAGTGATCCCTGGGACACGAACACCGGGGAGCTGTTTTTT.

The chain joins TRBV5-1 to TRBJ2-3; TRBD1 aligns across 9 bases. CDR1 is SGHRS, CDR2 YFSETQ, per germline. The CDR3 consists of 14 residues. V lost 3 bases, J lost 5 bases, and 4 bases stayed unmatched. The CDR3 DNA is TGCGCCAGCAGCTCGGGACAGGGATTAGATACGCAGTATTTT. This gives the protein CASSSGQGLDTQYF.

This chain connects TRBV13 to TRBJ1-2; 10 nucleotides match TRBD1. The CDR3 has 19 residues. The V and J ends lost 10 bases and 0 bases, in that order; junction bases with no gene match: 20. Germline lookup yields CDR1 PRHDT and CDR2 FYEKMQ (reference sequence). Here the CDR3 DNA reads TGTGCCATCAGTTGGTTGGGTGAGACAGGGGGCGCAGCTAACTATGGCTACACCTTC. Its protein is CAISWLGETGGAANYGYTF.

V is TRBV4-1 and J is TRBJ2-5; possible D gene TRBD1, 6 bases. Germline V gene lookup returns CDR1 MGHRA and CDR2 YSYEKL. Trimming pared 0 bases from V and 0 bases from J, leaving 17 bases between. The CDR3 covers 18 residues. CDR3 amino acids: CASSQEARGTHHQETQYF. CDR3 DNA: TGCGCCAGCAGCCAAGAGGCTAGGGGGACACATCACCAAGAGACCCAGTACTTC.

The V gene is TRBV4-1, the J gene TRBJ1-2; 7 bases map to TRBD1. Germline CDR1 is MGHRA and CDR2 is YSYEKL. CDR3 length equals 15 residues. With V trimmed by 2 bases and J by 4 bases, 7 bases remained unmatched. This CDR3 is CASSQRQTGAYGYTF. CDR3 nucleotides: TGCGCCAGCAGCCAACGACAAACAGGGGCCTATGGCTACACCTTC.

This clonotype was seen ten or more times. The chain joins TRBV6-2 or TRBV6-3 to TRBJ1-2; tentative D call: TRBD1 (6 bases). V was cut by 5 bases and J by 4 bases, with 14 bases left in between. There are 14 residues in the CDR3. Germline V CDR1 and CDR2: MNHEY, SVGEGT. This CDR3 reads CASSATDSGYGYTF. CDR3 sequence (DNA): TGTGCCAGCAGTGCGACGGACAGCGGCTATGGCTACACCTTC.

This clonotype was detected a few times. This rearrangement joins TRBV4-2 to TRBJ2-7, with 9 bases aligning to TRBD1. V lost 0 bases, J lost 4 bases, and 7 bases stayed unmatched. Germline CDR1 reads LGHNA; CDR2 reads YNFKEQ. There are 16 residues in the CDR3. The CDR3 loop reads CASSQDLAGQGYEQYF. In nucleotides, the CDR3 is TGTGCCAGCAGCCAAGACCTCGCCGGACAGGGGTACGAGCAGTACTTC.

This clonotype was counted only a few times. This chain joins TRBV5-1 and TRBJ2-5, with 9 bases that match TRBD2. The CDR3 is made up of 16 amino acids. The V gene's germline CDR1 is SGHRS and CDR2 YFSETQ. V dropped 0 bases and J dropped 1; count of bases not matched to a gene: 4. For the CDR3, the DNA is TGCGCCAGCAGCTTGGGCCCAGCGGGGGGCCAAGAGACCCAGTACTTC. It specifies CASSLGPAGGQETQYF.

This clonotype came up once. The rearrangement links TRBV6-1 to TRBJ2-3, with 8 bases aligning to TRBD2. V was clipped by 3 bases and J by 5 bases; unmatched bases: 4. Germline CDR1 MNHNS, CDR2 SASEGT. The CDR3 runs 14 residues. CDR3 bases: TGTGCCAGCAGTGACGGAGCGGGGGAAGATACGCAGTATTTT. Translation gives CASSDGAGEDTQYF.